This T cell receptor beta chain was retrieved from a study of Ad26.COV2.S vaccination and SARS-CoV-2 variants. The wider study: Trial arm assignment for the donor was COV1001 Ad26.COV2.S.

Using immunoSEQ multiplex PCR, the repertoire was profiled, and TCRdb retains in-frame clones only, with some absent. The sample holds hundreds of thousands of clones, 75% to 90% seen once. Documented treatment: around 19 received Ad26.COV2.S at low or high dose, single or two shots; about 5 received placebo; per-sample allocation not given. Sampling was done on day 63 after the first vaccine or placebo injection. In Boston, the donor was an adult between 18-55 years of age. What was given as vaccine was an Ad26 vector encoding Wuhan-strain SARS-CoV-2 spike. This specimen consisted of peripheral blood, obtained in a trial of Ad26.COV2.S vaccine versus placebo. The source of this sequence is a person aged 18-65 years who received the Ad26.COV2.S COVID-19 vaccine or a placebo.

CDR3 DNA: TGTGCCAGTAGTTCAGGCGCGGGAGCCGGGGAGCTGTTTTTT. Its translation: CASSSGAGAGELFF. This rearrangement joins TRBV19 to TRBJ2-2; TRBD2 matches at 7 bases. The CDR3 is made up of 14 amino acids. V was pared by 5 bases and J by 6 bases, with 6 bases of the junction left unmatched. Germline loops: CDR1 LNHDA, CDR2 SQIVND (reference sequence).